This T cell receptor (beta chain) was recovered during a study of blood T cell repertoires in COVID-19. Study-level information: COVID-19 samples, acute and convalescent, were from the United States, Italy and Spain. The cDNA or gDNA used as material had been derived from T cells, B-cell-depleted T cells, or PBMCs.

While infection was still active, Seattle patients were enrolled and then followed longitudinally. Study processing details: Estimates of nucleated cell counts were drawn from the amplification of reference gene primers. Libraries were prepared by immunoSEQ multiplex PCR; TCRdb keeps only in-frame clonotypes and omits some of them. For V, J and clone size, that table is used; D and trimming come from the DNA. The data hold fewer than 250,000 clones, with nearly 95% observed a single time. V was shortened by 4 bases and J by 8 bases, with 11 bases between the two germline ends. CDR1 is SEHNR, CDR2 FQNEAQ, per germline (reference sequence). The CDR3 is 12 residues long.

The TCR sequence derives from a man aged 25 to 40 with COVID-19, enrolled during active disease. The chain recombines TRBV7-9 with TRBJ1-1, with D hard to call. The sequenced sample was peripheral blood. DNA of the CDR3: TGTGCCAGCAGCTCATTACGGGAGGAAGCTTTCTTT. Its translation is CASSSLREEAFF.